This T cell receptor beta chain appears in the sequencing data of a study of blood T cell repertoires in COVID-19. In the study overall: The United States, Italy and Spain provided the acute and convalescent COVID-19 samples.

The trim removed 8 bases at V and 3 bases at J, leaving 19 bases unmatched. CDR3 length equals 19 residues. Germline V lookup: CDR1 SGHTA, CDR2 FQGTGA. Original processing methods: Estimates of nucleated cell counts were drawn from the amplification of reference gene primers. The repertoire was sequenced with immunoSEQ multiplex PCR; TCRdb's copy has only in-frame clones and lacks some. Clone size and V and J calls were adopted from that table, with D and trimming inferred from the DNA. The data contain about 300,000 clones, approximately 88% of them singletons. This clone was picked up one time. Seattle's cohort entered during active infection and was followed longitudinally.

The sample consisted of peripheral blood. This clonotype was obtained from a woman aged 25 to 39 with COVID-19, enrolled during active disease. This chain joins TRBV7-3 and TRBJ2-1, with 10 bases matching TRBD2. The CDR3 reads CASAVEGSGGSSFYNEQFF. CDR3 bases: TGTGCCAGCGCGGTCGAGGGTAGCGGGGGGTCAAGCTTCTACAATGAGCAGTTCTTC. Full variable domain (rest looked up from reference TRBV7-3 and TRBJ2-1): GAGVSQTPSNKVTEKGKYVELRCDPISGHTALYWYRQSLGQGPEFLIYFQGTGAADDSGLPNDRFFAVRPEGSVSTLKIQRTERGDSAVYLCASAVEGSGGSSFYNEQFFGPGTRLTVL.